Below are 25 T cell receptor beta chains sequenced from a single sample in a study of beta chain features in type 1 diabetes. These receptors are not linked to any known antigen. The authors reverse transcribed all of the isolated RNA, so sequencing captured expressed TCRB transcripts. Sequencing used immunoSEQ multiplex PCR; TCRdb keeps in-frame clones, though not all of them. The data show 250,000 to 350,000 clones, approximately 16% seen once. General study results and limits: Shorter TCRB CDR3s, moderately but significantly so, marked every one of the four CD4+ subsets in Type 1 diabetes patients.

The sequenced material came from naive CD4+ T cells from blood. Source of these receptors: a man aged 18 to 29 with type 1 diabetes.

This chain connects TRBV27 to TRBJ2-6; 11 positions agree with TRBD2. The CDR3 length is 17 residues. CDR1 and CDR2 from the germline V gene are MNHEY and SMNVEV (reference sequence). V was clipped by 6 bases and J by 4 bases; unmatched bases: 8. The CDR3: CASRLTSGVAGANVLTF. CDR3 coding DNA: TGTGCCAGCAGGCTGACTAGCGGGGTGGCCGGGGCCAACGTCCTGACTTTC.

As DNA, the CDR3 is TGTGCCAGCAGCTTGGGACGGTGGAGGGCGGACAATGAGCAGTTCTTC. Translating it yields CASSLGRWRADNEQFF. The genes are TRBV5-4 and TRBJ2-1; TRBD2 is a possible D gene (6 bases). Germline loops: CDR1 SGHNT, CDR2 YYREEE (reference sequence). Trimming stripped 0 bases from V and 5 bases from J, with 15 bases between. The CDR3 has 16 residues.

This chain joins TRBV7-9 and TRBJ1-2; TRBD1 matches at 9 bases. There are 14 residues in the CDR3. The V gene end was trimmed by 5 bases and the J gene end by 3 bases; junction bases not matched to a gene: 4. The germline CDR1 and CDR2 sequences are SEHNR and FQNEAQ (reference sequence). CDR3 bases: TGTGCCAGCAGCCGTCGGACAGGGGACTATGGCTACACCTTC. It is translated as CASSRRTGDYGYTF.

There are a few counts of this clone. This chain connects TRBV28 to TRBJ2-5; 7 bases line up with TRBD1. This CDR3 comprises 13 residues. Unmatched junction bases numbered 5, after V lost 5 bases and J lost 5 bases. Germline CDR1 MDHEN, CDR2 SYDVKM. CDR3 sequence: CASSPTGLETQYF. The CDR3 coding sequence is TGTGCCAGCAGTCCGACAGGGCTGGAGACCCAGTACTTC.

The chain combines TRBV9 with TRBJ2-7; D is unresolved. Germline loops: CDR1 SGDLS, CDR2 YYNGEE. V dropped 4 bases and J dropped 2 bases, with 13 bases sitting between them. This CDR3 has 14 residues. The CDR3 spells CASSTHSQTYEQYF. The CDR3 region has the DNA TGTGCCAGCAGCACGCACAGCCAGACCTACGAGCAGTACTTC.

The rearrangement joins TRBV4-1 to TRBJ2-1; tentatively, D is TRBD1 (5 bases). CDR1 and CDR2 from the germline V gene are MGHRA and YSYEKL. The CDR3 has 14 residues. V shed 1 base and J shed 14 bases, with 18 bases lying between them. In DNA form, the CDR3 reads TGCGCCAGCAGCCAAGTTCGGACAATAAGGTTAGAGTTCTTC. This translates into CASSQVRTIRLEFF.

This clone was counted a few times. The chain joins TRBV28 to TRBJ2-7, with 15 bases lining up with TRBD2. The trim removed 6 bases at V and 6 bases at J, leaving 6 bases unmatched. CDR3 length: 15 residues. In germline, CDR1 is MDHEN, CDR2 SYDVKM. CDR3 sequence: CASRGTSGGLREQYF. In DNA, the CDR3 is TGTGCCAGCAGGGGGACTAGCGGGGGGCTTCGCGAGCAGTACTTC.

This clone occurred a few times. In nucleotides, the CDR3 is TGTGCCAGCAGTGAATGGACAGACCAAGAGACCCAGTACTTC. It is translated as CASSEWTDQETQYF. The V call is TRBV2, the J call TRBJ2-5, with a possible D match to TRBD1 (6 bases). CDR1 is SNHLY and CDR2 is FYNNEI in the germline V gene. Trimming left V 2 bases short and J 0 bases short, with 7 bases between. The CDR3 sequence is 14 residues long.

The rearrangement links TRBV4-2 to TRBJ2-3; TRBD1 matches at 12 bases. Trimming took 1 base from V and 0 from J; bases not matched to a gene: 11. CDR3 length: 20 amino acids. Germline assignment: CDR1 LGHNA and CDR2 YNFKEQ. This CDR3 reads CASSQGTGQGANPSTDTQYF. CDR3 DNA sequence: TGTGCCAGCAGCCAAGGGACGGGACAGGGGGCCAATCCTAGCACAGATACGCAGTATTTT.

The CDR3 nucleotides are TGTGCCAGCAGCCGCCGAGCAGGGCCTGGCTACACCTTC. Its translation is CASSRRAGPGYTF. This sequence joins TRBV28 and TRBJ1-2; the D gene is possibly TRBD1 (5 bases). The CDR3 runs to 13 residues. Per germline, CDR1 MDHEN and CDR2 SYDVKM. Between the trimmed V and J ends, which lost 6 bases and 7 bases, there was a span of 15 bases.

This clone appeared a few times. The genes are TRBV23-1 and TRBJ1-3; D unclear. TRBV23-1 has ORF status, its function being uncertain. The length of the CDR3 is 11 residues. V lost 4 bases and J lost 6, with 4 bases in between. The CDR3 nucleotides are TGCGCCAGCAGTCGGCAAAACACCATATATTTT. As protein: CASSRQNTIYF.

This clone was recorded a few times. The chain combines TRBV2 with TRBJ2-1; possibly TRBD2 for D (6 bases). CDR1 SNHLY and CDR2 FYNNEI come from the germline V gene. This CDR3 is 12 amino acids long. The V gene lost 4 bases and the J gene lost 7 bases, with 8 bases spanning the gap. The CDR3 coding sequence is TGTGCCAGCAGTGTTCGGGGGAATGAGCAGTTCTTC. It yields the protein CASSVRGNEQFF.

This clone was counted between two and nine times. The chain is built from TRBV5-1 and TRBJ2-5; 12 bases map to TRBD1. The CDR3 runs to 16 residues. V dropped 0 bases and J dropped 5; count of bases not matched to a gene: 5. Per the germline V gene, CDR1 is SGHRS and CDR2 is YFSETQ. The CDR3 DNA reads as TGCGCCAGCAGCTTGGGGGACAGGGGGCTCGGGGAGACCCAGTACTTC. This translates into CASSLGDRGLGETQYF.

A few counts support this clone. The J gene is TRBJ2-7, the V gene TRBV5-6; unclear D gene. Germline V CDR1 and CDR2: SGHDT, YYEEEE. The V gene lost 0 bases and the J gene lost 3 bases, with 19 bases spanning the gap. This CDR3 comprises 17 residues. The CDR3 DNA sequence: TGTGCCAGCAGCTTGGCCGCACGGCGGAACAACTACTACGAGCAGTACTTC. As protein: CASSLAARRNNYYEQYF.

This sequence joins TRBV2 and TRBJ1-5; D gene unclear. Between the trimmed V and J ends, which lost 5 bases and 0 bases, there was a span of 8 bases. This CDR3 spans 14 amino acids. Germline CDR1 SNHLY, CDR2 FYNNEI. CDR3: CASSSFNSNQPQHF. CDR3 nucleotide sequence: TGTGCCAGCAGTAGCTTCAATAGCAATCAGCCCCAGCATTTT.

This chain connects TRBV7-2 to TRBJ2-7; 8 nucleotides line up with TRBD1. Germline CDR1 reads SGHTA; CDR2 reads FQGNSA. The V gene end was trimmed by 3 bases and the J gene end by 6 bases; junction bases not matched to a gene: 7. The CDR3 extends over 14 amino acids. CDR3 DNA: TGTGCCAGCAGCTTGGGACAGGCCCATCGCGAGCAGTACTTC. Translation gives CASSLGQAHREQYF.

This clone has more than one count but fewer than ten. For the CDR3, the DNA is TGTGCCAGCAGCGCTGTATGGGCCAGGGGGAAAGAGACCCAGTACTTC. Translating it yields CASSAVWARGKETQYF. The genes are TRBV5-4 and TRBJ2-5; 7 nucleotides agree with TRBD1. The germline V gene encodes CDR1 SGHNT and CDR2 YYREEE (reference sequence). This CDR3 comprises 16 residues. The junction had 12 bases not matched to a gene; V was cut back by 4 bases and J by 3 bases. The variable domain in full, completed from reference TRBV5-4 and TRBJ2-5, reads ETGVTQSPTHLIKTRGQQVTLRCSSQSGHNTVSWYQQALGQGPQFIFQYYREEENGRGNFPPRFSGLQFPNYSSELNVNALELDDSALYLCASSAVWARGKETQYFGPGTRLLVL.

This clone has a handful of counts. V is TRBV5-6 and J is TRBJ1-5; TRBD1 matches at 7 bases. Germline V gives CDR1 SGHDT, CDR2 YYEEEE. The CDR3 length is 16 residues. V lost 2 bases, J lost 3 bases, and 8 bases stayed unmatched. The DNA of the CDR3 is TGTGCCAGCAGCTTATTTGTGGGGACAGCCAATCAGCCCCAGCATTTT. Protein sequence: CASSLFVGTANQPQHF.

V gene TRBV30 combines with J gene TRBJ2-3, with 7 bases identical to TRBD1. The germline CDR1 and CDR2 sequences are GTSNPN and SVGIG (reference sequence). The trim removed 2 bases at V and 2 bases at J, leaving 7 bases unmatched. CDR3 size: 15 residues. CDR3 protein: CAWSRGTGDTDTQYF. In DNA form, the CDR3 reads TGTGCCTGGAGTCGGGGTACAGGGGACACAGATACGCAGTATTTT.

The chain uses TRBV5-4 and TRBJ2-3; D remains unclear. Germline V lookup: CDR1 SGHNT, CDR2 YYREEE (reference sequence). This CDR3 is 13 amino acids long. The V end lost 5 bases, the J end lost 3 bases, and 10 bases lay between the germline ends. The CDR3 reads CASSLIGTDTQYF. The CDR3 DNA reads as TGTGCCAGCAGTCTAATCGGGACAGATACGCAGTATTTT.

This clone was picked up a small number of times. This chain uses TRBV19 with TRBJ1-2; D gene unclear. V was trimmed by 3 bases and J by 8 bases, leaving 22 bases between them. CDR1 LNHDA and CDR2 SQIVND come from the germline V gene (reference sequence). CDR3 size: 16 residues. Written as DNA, the CDR3 is TGTGCCAGTAGTATTGGTCCAGGCTTTCCAACGACGGGCTACACCTTC. Protein product: CASSIGPGFPTTGYTF.

This rearrangement joins TRBV11-2 to TRBJ1-2; possibly TRBD1 for D (5 bases). The CDR3 runs to 14 residues. The V end lost 3 bases, the J end lost 5 bases, and 13 bases lay between the germline ends. Per germline, CDR1 SGHAT and CDR2 FQNNGV. This CDR3 reads CASSFRGAGYGYTF. CDR3 in DNA: TGTGCCAGCAGCTTTCGTGGGGCTGGGTATGGCTACACCTTC. Full variable domain (missing parts from reference TRBV11-2 and TRBJ1-2): EAGVAQSPRYKIIEKRQSVAFWCNPISGHATLYWYQQILGQGPKLLIQFQNNGVVDDSQLPKDRFSAERLKGVDSTLKIQPAKLEDSAVYLCASSFRGAGYGYTFGSGTRLTVV.

The chain carries TRBV23-1 and TRBJ2-3; 7 bases are shared with TRBD1. TRBV23-1 counts as an open reading frame of uncertain function. This CDR3 spans 13 amino acids. The V segment lost 8 bases and the J segment 3 bases; nucleotides outside the gene matches: 5. The CDR3 sequence is CASEGAPTDTQYF. Here the CDR3 DNA reads TGCGCCAGCGAGGGGGCGCCGACAGATACGCAGTATTTT.

This clone has more than one count but fewer than ten. V gene TRBV29-1 combines with J gene TRBJ1-1; D is unclear. The germline V gene has CDR1 SQVTM and CDR2 ANQGSEA. The CDR3 has 10 residues. Trimming shortened V by 3 bases and J by 10 bases, and 9 bases separated the two germline ends. The CDR3 loop is CSVDRAGAFF. For the CDR3, the DNA is TGCAGCGTTGATCGGGCGGGAGCTTTCTTT.

This rearrangement joins TRBV30 to TRBJ1-6; D gene uncertain. The CDR3 is 13 amino acids. With 3 bases removed from V and 6 bases from J, the gap between germline ends came to 9 bases. CDR1 and CDR2 from the germline V gene are GTSNPN and SVGIG (reference sequence). The CDR3 is CAWSPTVNSPLHF. As DNA, the CDR3 is TGTGCCTGGAGCCCCACAGTTAATTCACCCCTCCACTTT.